The clone carrying this T cell receptor beta chain has more than one count but fewer than ten. Germline V gene data show CDR1 as LNHNV and CDR2 as YYDKDF (reference sequence). The CDR3 length is 18 residues. The V gene end was trimmed by 0 bases and the J gene end by 1 base; junction bases not matched to a gene: 8. The record originates from a study of CD8 T cells in ankylosing spondylitis. TCRdb called the 5' RACE reads again in MiXCR, with one record for every CDR3 protein. In the table there are more than 250,000 distinct CDR3 sequences, 11% of which are singletons. This clonotype was obtained from a female donor with ankylosing spondylitis or in good health (not recorded which). The sequencing input was blood, either unsorted or a sorted T cell fraction (not recorded which). The rearrangement uses TRBV15 and TRBJ2-5; 10 bases agree with TRBD1. The CDR3 DNA follows: TGTGCCACCAGCAGAGATTCCTCCGGGACAGGGGTCCAAGAGACCCAGTACTTC. Encoded protein: CATSRDSSGTGVQETQYF.